One and the same sample provided the 20 T cell receptor beta chains below, sequenced in a study of cytomegalovirus exposure and HLA in healthy donors. The PCR was carried out with 60 Vbeta primers and 13 Jbeta primers. This table comes from immunoSEQ multiplex PCR, and its TCRdb copy is limited to in-frame clones, with some not included. Altogether roughly 200,000 clones are present, 83% being singletons, with the ten largest covering approximately 1.6%. The sample comprised PBMCs. These receptors were obtained from a man between 40 and 49 years old in good health and CMV-seropositive.

This chain links TRBV27 with TRBJ1-2; tentatively, D is TRBD1 (5 bases). Germline CDR1 and CDR2: MNHEY and SMNVEV (reference sequence). Between the trimmed V and J ends, which lost 3 bases and 2 bases, there was a span of 13 bases. This CDR3 region has 15 residues. The CDR3: CASSFSWGVNYGYTF. CDR3 sequence (DNA): TGTGCCAGCAGTTTCTCGTGGGGGGTAAACTATGGCTACACCTTC.

The genes are TRBV7-8 and TRBJ1-4; D possibly corresponds to TRBD1 (6 bases). The germline CDR1 and CDR2 sequences are SGHVS and FQNEAQ. The CDR3 consists of 17 residues. Trimming removed 1 base from V and 2 bases from J, with 14 bases in between. The CDR3 nucleotides read TGTGCCAGCAGCTTAGAGGCAGGGGTAGGCACTAATGAAAAACTGTTTTTT. Translation: CASSLEAGVGTNEKLFF.

This clone was seen only a few times. The J gene is TRBJ2-1, the V gene TRBV15, with D perhaps TRBD2 (6 bases). CDR3 length: 16 amino acids. In germline, CDR1 is LNHNV, CDR2 YYDKDF (reference sequence). V lost 0 bases, J lost 0 bases, and 9 bases lay in between. The CDR3 is CATSRDMTSSYNEQFF. DNA for the CDR3: TGTGCCACCAGCAGAGATATGACTAGCTCCTACAATGAGCAGTTCTTC.

CDR3 residues: CASSEAPGVANEKLFF. The CDR3 DNA reads TGTGCCAGCAGTGAAGCCCCGGGGGTTGCTAATGAAAAACTGTTTTTT. This chain uses TRBV2 with TRBJ1-4, with D perhaps matching TRBD1 (5 bases). Per germline, CDR1 SNHLY and CDR2 FYNNEI. V shed 0 bases and J shed 3 bases, with 11 bases lying between them. CDR3 size: 16 residues.

The chain employs TRBV6-5 and TRBJ2-7, with 7 positions matching TRBD2. The CDR3 consists of 14 residues. Germline V gene lookup returns CDR1 MNHEY and CDR2 SVGAGI. With 6 bases clipped from V and 0 bases from J, the junction kept 5 bases outside the gene matches. CDR3: CASSTPSGSYEQYF. The DNA of the CDR3 is TGTGCCAGCAGCACTCCTAGCGGCTCCTACGAGCAGTACTTC.

This clone was detected only a few times. The chain joins TRBV5-1 to TRBJ2-1; no clear D gene. Trimming left V 1 base short and J 4 bases short, with 12 bases between. Germline loops: CDR1 SGHRS, CDR2 YFSETQ. This CDR3 is 15 amino acids long. CDR3 in DNA: TGCGCCAGCAGCTTGCAATCCTACCCATACAATGAGCAGTTCTTC. This gives the protein CASSLQSYPYNEQFF.

The CDR3 DNA is TGTGCCAGCAGCACACGTCGGGAGAATGAGCAGTTCTTC. It encodes CASSTRRENEQFF. The chain combines TRBV28 with TRBJ2-1, with D tentatively TRBD2 (6 bases). This CDR3 is built from 13 residues. The germline V and J ends were trimmed by 6 bases and 7 bases, with 13 bases remaining between them. The germline gives CDR1 MDHEN, CDR2 SYDVKM.

The chain carries TRBV25-1 and TRBJ2-3; 10 bases fit TRBD2. From germline, CDR1 is MGHDK and CDR2 SYGVNS. V was clipped by 4 bases and J by 6 bases; unmatched bases: 16. The CDR3 sequence is 18 residues long. DNA of the CDR3: TGTGCCAGCAGTGCAGGCCACGGACTAGCGGCGTCGGGGGATACGCAGTATTTT. It translates to CASSAGHGLAASGDTQYF. The entire variable domain, with the rest obtained from reference TRBV25-1 and TRBJ2-3, is as follows: EADIYQTPRYLVIGTGKKITLECSQTMGHDKMYWYQQDPGMELHLIHYSYGVNSTEKGDLSSESTVSRIRTEHFPLTLESARPSHTSQYLCASSAGHGLAASGDTQYFGPGTRLTVL.

The chain links TRBV7-9 to TRBJ2-7, with 10 bases fitting TRBD2. The germline V gene encodes CDR1 SEHNR and CDR2 FQNEAQ (reference sequence). V dropped 5 bases and J dropped 6; count of bases not matched to a gene: 10. The CDR3 loop spans 15 amino acids. The CDR3 loop reads CASSPRLAGDSEQYF. The CDR3 bases are TGTGCCAGCAGCCCCCGTCTAGCGGGAGATAGCGAGCAGTACTTC.

This chain links TRBV5-1 with TRBJ1-1, with a weak D call TRBD1 (6 bases). The V end was cut by 4 bases, the J end by 1 base, with 11 bases between. This CDR3 region has 14 residues. The germline CDR1 and CDR2 sequences are SGHRS and YFSETQ. In nucleotides, the CDR3 is TGCGCCAGCAGCAGGGGGGGTCAGAACACTGAAGCTTTCTTT. This translates into CASSRGGQNTEAFF.

This clone was counted a single time. The chain recombines TRBV5-1 with TRBJ2-5; TRBD1 agrees at 9 bases. The DNA end lines up better with TRBJ2-7; the J call may be wrong. The CDR3 covers 15 residues. Per germline, CDR1 SGHRS and CDR2 YFSETQ. CDR3 sequence: CASSLKGQGIYEQYF. In DNA form, the CDR3 reads TGCGCCAGCAGCTTAAAGGGACAGGGTATCTACGAGCAGTACTTC.

The chain combines TRBV21-1 with TRBJ2-1; whether TRBD1, the table's D call, matches the DNA was not checked. TRBV21-1 is a listed pseudogene. The CDR3 spans 15 residues. CDR3 DNA sequence: TGTGCCAGTCTTACCCCGGGACAGGGAATATATGAGCAGTTCTTC. Amino acids: CASLTPGQGIYEQFF.

This chain joins TRBV6-6 and TRBJ2-3, with D perhaps matching TRBD1 (6 bases). The CDR3 extends over 15 amino acids. V was pared by 6 bases and J by 2 bases, with 15 bases between. Germline-derived CDR1 and CDR2 are MNHNY and SVGAGI (reference sequence). DNA of the CDR3: TGTGCCAGCAGCCCTGTTGGGGGCAACACAGATACGCAGTATTTT. Its translation: CASSPVGGNTDTQYF.

The CDR3 region has the DNA TGTGCCAGTAGTACCTCCACAGCTCAAGAGACCCAGTACTTC. Encoded protein: CASSTSTAQETQYF. The rearrangement joins TRBV19 to TRBJ2-5; D remains unclear. The germline V gene encodes CDR1 LNHDA and CDR2 SQIVND (reference sequence). This CDR3 region has 14 residues. Trimming stripped 4 bases from V and 2 bases from J, with 11 bases between. Together with reference TRBV19 and TRBJ2-5, the CDR3 gives the full variable domain: DGGITQSPKYLFRKEGQNVTLSCEQNLNHDAMYWYRQDPGQGLRLIYYSQIVNDFQKGDIAEGYSVSREKKESFPLTVTSAQKNPTAFYLCASSTSTAQETQYFGPGTRLLVL.

This clone has more than one count but fewer than ten. V gene TRBV5-4 combines with J gene TRBJ1-1, with 7 positions matching TRBD1. Looked up from germline, CDR1 is SGHNT and CDR2 is YYREEE (reference sequence). The CDR3 covers 15 residues. V dropped 0 bases and J dropped 7; count of bases not matched to a gene: 9. The DNA of the CDR3 is TGTGCCAGCAGCTTGGCCTACAGGGGTTCTGATGAAGCTTTCTTT. It translates to CASSLAYRGSDEAFF. Looking up the rest from reference TRBV5-4 and TRBJ1-1 gives the full variable domain: ETGVTQSPTHLIKTRGQQVTLRCSSQSGHNTVSWYQQALGQGPQFIFQYYREEENGRGNFPPRFSGLQFPNYSSELNVNALELDDSALYLCASSLAYRGSDEAFFGQGTRLTVV.

The chain carries TRBV10-3 and TRBJ1-5; D may be TRBD1 (6 bases). The CDR3 loop spans 15 amino acids. Germline CDR1 and CDR2: ENHRY and SYGVKD. V gave up 4 bases and J gave up 8 bases, with 18 bases separating them. CDR3 coding DNA: TGTGCCATCAGTGCGAATCTACAGGGATTGGAGCCCCAGCATTTT. Protein sequence: CAISANLQGLEPQHF.

This clone appeared a few times. The chain combines TRBV28 with TRBJ2-7; possibly TRBD1 for D (5 bases). Germline-derived CDR1 and CDR2 are MDHEN and SYDVKM. The ends were cut back, 6 bases at V and 4 bases at J, with 16 bases in the middle. The CDR3 has 14 amino acids. The CDR3 loop is CASSPAYRQYEQYF. DNA for the CDR3: TGTGCCAGCAGCCCCGCCTACCGACAGTACGAGCAGTACTTC.

The chain couples TRBV19 to TRBJ2-2; 7 bases are a match to TRBD2. The J segment lost 4 bases and the V segment lost 0 bases, leaving 5 bases of the junction unmatched. This CDR3 is built from 16 residues. CDR1 and CDR2 (germline): LNHDA, SQIVND (reference sequence). CDR3 sequence reads: CASSIDLAGATGELFF. DNA of the CDR3: TGTGCCAGTAGTATAGATCTTGCGGGAGCCACCGGGGAGCTGTTTTTT.

The V and J genes are TRBV30 and TRBJ2-5; TRBD1 matches 8 bases. The CDR3 sequence is 14 residues long. Trimming took 1 base from V and 5 from J; bases not matched to a gene: 6. The germline gives CDR1 GTSNPN, CDR2 SVGIG (reference sequence). As DNA, the CDR3 is TGTGCCTGGAGTGGGACAGGGCATTACGAGACCCAGTACTTC. This sequence encodes CAWSGTGHYETQYF.

The chain recombines TRBV11-2 with TRBJ2-1; TRBD2 is a possible D gene (5 bases). Deletions cut 4 bases from V and 6 bases from J, with 13 bases between. Per the germline V gene, CDR1 is SGHAT and CDR2 is FQNNGV. This CDR3 has 14 residues. The CDR3 protein is CASSSDGVVNEQFF. CDR3 DNA sequence: TGTGCCAGCAGCTCGGACGGGGTGGTCAATGAGCAGTTCTTC.